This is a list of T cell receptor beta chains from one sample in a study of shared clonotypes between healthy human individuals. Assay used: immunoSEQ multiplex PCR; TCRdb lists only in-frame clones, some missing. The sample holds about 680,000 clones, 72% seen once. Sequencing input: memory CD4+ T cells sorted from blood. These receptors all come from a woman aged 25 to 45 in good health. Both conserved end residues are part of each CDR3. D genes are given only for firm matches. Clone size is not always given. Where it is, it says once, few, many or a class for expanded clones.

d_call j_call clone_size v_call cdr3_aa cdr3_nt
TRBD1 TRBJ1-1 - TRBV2 CASGQARNTEAFF TGTGCCAGCGGACAGGCCAGGAACACTGAAGCTTTCTTT
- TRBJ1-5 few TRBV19 CASSTRTDSNQPQHF TGTGCCAGTAGTACGAGGACCGATAGCAATCAGCCCCAGCATTTT
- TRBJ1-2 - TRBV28 CASEMGSNYGYTF TGTGCCAGTGAGATGGGAAGTAACTATGGCTACACCTTC
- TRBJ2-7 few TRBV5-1 CASSLVTDTAYEQYF TGCGCCAGCAGCTTGGTCACGGACACAGCCTACGAGCAGTACTTC
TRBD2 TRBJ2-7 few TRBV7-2 CASSSGGSIYEQYF TGTGCCAGCAGCTCAGGCGGGAGCATTTACGAGCAGTACTTC
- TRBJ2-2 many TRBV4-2 CASSQPGAGVSTGELFF TGTGCCAGCAGCCAGCCAGGGGCGGGAGTTAGCACCGGGGAGCTGTTTTTT
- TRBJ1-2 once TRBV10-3 CAISESTRGGLHGYTF TGTGCCATCAGTGAGTCGACCAGGGGAGGTTTGCATGGCTACACCTTC
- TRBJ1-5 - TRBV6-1 CASSEGAPNQPQHF TGTGCCAGCAGTGAGGGGGCCCCGAATCAGCCCCAGCATTTT
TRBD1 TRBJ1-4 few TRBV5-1 CASSFGQGQEKLFF TGCGCCAGCAGCTTCGGACAGGGCCAGGAAAAACTGTTTTTT
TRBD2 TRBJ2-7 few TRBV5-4 CASSLDPSGYYEQYF TGTGCCAGCAGCTTGGATCCTAGCGGGTACTACGAGCAGTACTTC
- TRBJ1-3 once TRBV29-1 CSADTGHRTGTSGNTIYF TGCAGCGCTGACACGGGACACAGAACGGGAACCTCTGGAAACACCATATATTTT
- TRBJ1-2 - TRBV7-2 CASSFKAEYGYTF TGTGCCAGCAGCTTTAAGGCGGAATATGGCTACACCTTC
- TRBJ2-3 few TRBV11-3 CASSFGNTQYF TGTGCCAGCAGCTTCGGGAATACGCAGTATTTT
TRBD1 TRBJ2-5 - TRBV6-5 CASSGHRGRGETQYF TGTGCCAGCAGCGGACACAGGGGGCGAGGGGAGACCCAGTACTTC
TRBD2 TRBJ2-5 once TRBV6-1 CASSEIFSGRGIGETQYF TGTGCCAGCAGTGAAATTTTCAGCGGGAGGGGGATCGGGGAGACCCAGTACTTC
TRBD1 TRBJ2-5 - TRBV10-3 CAISYDRAQETQYF TGTGCCATCAGTTATGACAGGGCGCAAGAGACCCAGTACTTC
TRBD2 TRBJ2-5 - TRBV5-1 CASSPTGPAGGTETQYF TGCGCCAGCAGCCCCACAGGCCCAGCGGGAGGTACGGAGACCCAGTACTTC
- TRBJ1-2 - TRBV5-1 CASSFSEASSYGYTF TGCGCCAGCAGCTTTAGTGAAGCCTCCTCCTATGGCTACACCTTC
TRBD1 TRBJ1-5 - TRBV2 CASSGIAGGADQPQHF TGTGCCAGCAGTGGAATAGCAGGGGGTGCGGATCAGCCCCAGCATTTT
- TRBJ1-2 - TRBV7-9 CASSPTGSGYTF TGTGCCAGCAGCCCCACAGGGTCTGGCTACACCTTC
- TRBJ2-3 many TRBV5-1 CASSLATISTDTQYF TGCGCCAGCAGCTTGGCAACTATTAGCACAGATACGCAGTATTTT
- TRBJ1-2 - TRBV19 CASSISYSGLNYGYTF TGTGCCAGTAGTATCTCTTATTCAGGGTTGAACTATGGCTACACCTTC
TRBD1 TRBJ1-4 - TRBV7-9 CASSLGQNHNEKLFF TGTGCCAGCAGCTTGGGACAGAACCATAATGAAAAACTGTTTTTT
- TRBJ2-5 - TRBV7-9 CASSLSETQYF TGTGCCAGCAGCTTGTCGGAGACCCAGTACTTC
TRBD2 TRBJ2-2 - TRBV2 CASRLREGDTGELFF TGTGCCAGCCGACTGCGGGAGGGAGACACCGGGGAGCTGTTTTTT
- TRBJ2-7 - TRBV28 CARGGVTGVDDAEQYF TGTGCCAGAGGGGGGGTAACCGGAGTAGACGATGCCGAGCAGTACTTC
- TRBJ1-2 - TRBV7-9 CASSRSGTTYGYTF TGTGCCAGCAGCAGGTCCGGGACAACGTATGGCTACACCTTC
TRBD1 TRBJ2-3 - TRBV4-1 CASSQHGTGGTDTQYF TGCGCCAGCAGCCAGCACGGGACAGGGGGCACAGATACGCAGTATTTT